The text below deals with one TCR beta chain. Its target is not known. This entry is derived from a study of Ad26.COV2.S vaccination and SARS-CoV-2 variants. On the study more broadly: The COV1001 Ad26.COV2.S trial arm included the donor. Ad26.COV2.S shots went into the muscle once or twice, 56 days apart.

Overall study results and limits: Reportedly, spike-specific CD8+ and CD4+ T cell responses achieved substantial breadth once vaccination had taken place. Placebo recipients and vaccine recipients were similar in non-spike TCR breadth.

Stated treatment: about 20 received Ad26.COV2.S at low or high dose, single or two shots; 5 received placebo; per-sample allocation not given. At day 63 after the first vaccine or placebo injection, samples were drawn. Using immunoSEQ multiplex PCR, the repertoire was profiled, and TCRdb retains in-frame clones only, with some absent. The sample records about 320,000 clones, 85% being singletons. V gave up 1 base and J gave up 5 bases; unmatched junction bases: 4. From germline, CDR1 is SGDLS and CDR2 YYNGEE. The CDR3 is 17 residues long. The sequenced sample was peripheral blood, obtained in a trial of Ad26.COV2.S vaccine versus placebo. The clonotype comes from a person aged 18 to 65 who received the Ad26.COV2.S COVID-19 vaccine or a placebo. This rearrangement joins TRBV9 to TRBJ2-2; 14 bases are shared with TRBD2. The CDR3 DNA sequence: TGTGCCAGCAGCGTAAAGGGACTAGCGGGGGTAACCGGGGAGCTGTTTTTT. This encodes CASSVKGLAGVTGELFF.